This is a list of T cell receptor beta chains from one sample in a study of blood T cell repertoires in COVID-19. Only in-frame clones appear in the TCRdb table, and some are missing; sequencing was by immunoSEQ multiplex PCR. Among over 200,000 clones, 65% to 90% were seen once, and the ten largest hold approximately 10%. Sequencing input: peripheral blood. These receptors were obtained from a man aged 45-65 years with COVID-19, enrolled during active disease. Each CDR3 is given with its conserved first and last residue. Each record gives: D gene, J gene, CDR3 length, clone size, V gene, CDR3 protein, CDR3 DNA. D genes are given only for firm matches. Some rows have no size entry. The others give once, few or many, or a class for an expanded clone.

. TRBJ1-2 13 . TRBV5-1 CASSLGQDYGYTF TGCGCCAGCAGCTTGGGGCAGGACTATGGCTACACCTTC
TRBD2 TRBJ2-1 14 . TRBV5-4 CASSRTGTTGEQFF TGTGCCAGCAGCCGTACCGGGACTACAGGCGAGCAGTTCTTC
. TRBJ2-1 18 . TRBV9 CASSVDLLGQGSLGEQFF TGTGCCAGCAGCGTAGATCTTCTGGGGCAGGGGTCGCTAGGTGAGCAGTTCTTC
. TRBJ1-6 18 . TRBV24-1 CATSDLQVGAWGNSPLHF TGTGCCACCAGTGATTTGCAAGTTGGGGCGTGGGGTAATTCACCCCTCCACTTT
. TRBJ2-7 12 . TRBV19 CASSGRRYEQYF TGTGCCAGTAGTGGGAGGCGATACGAGCAGTACTTC
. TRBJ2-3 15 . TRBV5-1 CASSLSHGGTDTQYF TGCGCCAGCAGCCTTAGTCACGGGGGCACAGATACGCAGTATTTT
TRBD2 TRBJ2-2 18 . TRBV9 CASSVATGLAGSVGELFF TGTGCCAGCAGCGTAGCTACGGGACTAGCGGGAAGTGTAGGGGAGCTGTTTTTT
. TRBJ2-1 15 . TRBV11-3 CASSLSAGTWNEQFF TGTGCCAGCAGCTTATCCGCGGGGACCTGGAATGAGCAGTTCTTC
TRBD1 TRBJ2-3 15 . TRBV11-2 CASSLERGLTDTQYF TGTGCCAGCAGCTTAGAGAGGGGGCTCACAGATACGCAGTATTTT
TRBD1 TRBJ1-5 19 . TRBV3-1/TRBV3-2 CASSQVRDRGVYSNQPQHF TGTGCCAGCAGCCAAGTACGAGACAGGGGAGTCTATAGCAATCAGCCCCAGCATTTT
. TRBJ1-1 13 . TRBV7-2 CASRLQGNTEAFF TGTGCCAGCAGGCTCCAGGGGAACACTGAAGCTTTCTTT
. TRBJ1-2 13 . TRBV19 CASRGGGSNGYTF TGTGCCAGTAGAGGTGGAGGGAGCAATGGCTACACCTTC
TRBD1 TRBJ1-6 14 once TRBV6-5 CASRRTGINSPLHF TGTGCCAGCAGACGGACAGGGATTAATTCACCCCTCCACTTT
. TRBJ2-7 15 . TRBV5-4 CASSPLRGEVAEQYF TGTGCCAGCAGCCCCCTCAGAGGGGAGGTAGCCGAGCAGTACTTC
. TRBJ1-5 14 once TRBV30 CAWSSSGGNQPQHF TGTGCCTGGAGTTCTTCAGGGGGCAATCAGCCCCAGCATTTT
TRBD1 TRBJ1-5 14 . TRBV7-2 CASSARQGAQPQHF TGTGCCAGCAGCGCCCGACAGGGGGCTCAGCCCCAGCATTTT
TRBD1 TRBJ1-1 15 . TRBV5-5 CASSPIRQGESEAFF TGTGCCAGCAGCCCCATTCGACAGGGAGAGTCTGAAGCTTTCTTT
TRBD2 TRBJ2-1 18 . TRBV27 CASSDLLAGGTSYNEQFF TGTGCCAGCAGCGACCTTCTAGCGGGAGGAACCTCCTACAATGAGCAGTTCTTC
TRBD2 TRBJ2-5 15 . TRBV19 CASSIAGGPSETQYF TGTGCCAGTAGTATCGCGGGAGGGCCCTCAGAGACCCAGTACTTC
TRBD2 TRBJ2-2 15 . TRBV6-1 CASSDSGRNTGELFF TGTGCCAGCAGTGATAGCGGGAGAAACACCGGGGAGCTGTTTTTT
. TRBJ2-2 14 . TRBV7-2 CASSLGGRTGELFF TGTGCCAGCAGCTTAGGGGGGCGGACCGGGGAGCTGTTTTTT
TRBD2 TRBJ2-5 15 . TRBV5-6 CASSLRTSGMQTQYF TGTGCCAGCAGCTTAAGGACTAGCGGGATGCAGACCCAGTACTTC
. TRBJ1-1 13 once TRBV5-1 CASSVREDTEAFF TGCGCCAGCAGCGTACGGGAGGACACTGAAGCTTTCTTT
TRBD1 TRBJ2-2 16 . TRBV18 CASSPGTGATTGELFF TGTGCCAGCTCACCGGGGACAGGGGCCACCACCGGGGAGCTGTTTTTT
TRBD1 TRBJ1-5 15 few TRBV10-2 CASSNSGTGTQPQHF TGCGCCAGCTCCAACTCCGGGACAGGGACCCAGCCCCAGCATTTT
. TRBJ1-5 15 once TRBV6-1 CASSDGRTSNQPQHF TGTGCCAGCAGTGACGGCAGGACAAGCAATCAGCCCCAGCATTTT
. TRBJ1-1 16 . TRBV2 CASSETVAGLVAEAFF TGTGCCAGCAGCGAGACTGTCGCGGGGCTGGTCGCTGAAGCTTTCTTT
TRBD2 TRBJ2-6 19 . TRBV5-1 CASSHTGTSGGPLANVLTF TGCGCCAGCAGCCACACCGGGACTAGCGGGGGCCCATTGGCCAACGTCCTGACTTTC
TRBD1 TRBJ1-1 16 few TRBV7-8 CASSAQGAWTNTEAFF TGTGCCAGCAGCGCCCAGGGGGCCTGGACGAACACTGAAGCTTTCTTT
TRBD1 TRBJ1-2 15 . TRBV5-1 CASSLGLGQEDGYTF TGCGCCAGCAGCTTGGGTCTGGGACAGGAGGATGGCTACACCTTC
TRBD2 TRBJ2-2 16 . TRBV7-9 CASSPLAGGPPGELFF TGTGCCAGCAGCCCGCTAGCGGGAGGGCCCCCCGGGGAGCTGTTTTTT
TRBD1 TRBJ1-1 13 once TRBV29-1 CSVLQGWGTEAFF TGCAGCGTCCTACAGGGGTGGGGTACTGAAGCTTTCTTT
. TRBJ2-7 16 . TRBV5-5 CASSLRGPSSSYEQYF TGTGCCAGCAGCCTTCGAGGCCCTTCGAGCTCCTACGAGCAGTACTTC
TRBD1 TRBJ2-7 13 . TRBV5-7 CASSPDRVYEQYF TGTGCCAGCAGCCCGGACAGGGTTTACGAGCAGTACTTC
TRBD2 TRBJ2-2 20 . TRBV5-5 CASSLGGAKSAGGPTGELFF TGTGCCAGCAGCTTGGGGGGGGCGAAGTCGGCGGGAGGCCCCACCGGGGAGCTGTTTTTT
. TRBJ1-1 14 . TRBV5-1 CASSLQNMNTEAFF TGCGCCAGCAGCTTACAGAACATGAACACTGAAGCTTTCTTT
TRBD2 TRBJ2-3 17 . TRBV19 CASSTGLAGAFTDTQYF TGTGCCAGTAGTACGGGACTAGCGGGGGCCTTCACAGATACGCAGTATTTT